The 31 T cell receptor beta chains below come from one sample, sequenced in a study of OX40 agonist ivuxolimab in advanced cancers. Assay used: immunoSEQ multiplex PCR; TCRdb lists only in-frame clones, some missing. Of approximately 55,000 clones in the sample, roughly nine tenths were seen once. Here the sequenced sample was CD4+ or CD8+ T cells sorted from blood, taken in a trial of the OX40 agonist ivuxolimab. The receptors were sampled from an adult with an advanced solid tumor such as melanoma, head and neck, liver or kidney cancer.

Here the CDR3 DNA reads TGTGCCAGCAGGGGGGCCTCGGAGACCCAGTACTTC. Its protein product is CASRGASETQYF. This chain joins TRBV2 and TRBJ2-5, with D tentatively TRBD1 (6 bases). Germline V gives CDR1 SNHLY, CDR2 FYNNEI. Deletions cut 6 bases from V and 5 bases from J, with 10 bases between. The CDR3 is 12 residues long.

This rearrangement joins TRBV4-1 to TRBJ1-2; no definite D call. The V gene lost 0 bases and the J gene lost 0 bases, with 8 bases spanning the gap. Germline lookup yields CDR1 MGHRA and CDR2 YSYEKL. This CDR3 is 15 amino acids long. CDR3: CASSQDHSTNYGYTF. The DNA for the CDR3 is TGCGCCAGCAGCCAAGATCACAGTACTAACTATGGCTACACCTTC.

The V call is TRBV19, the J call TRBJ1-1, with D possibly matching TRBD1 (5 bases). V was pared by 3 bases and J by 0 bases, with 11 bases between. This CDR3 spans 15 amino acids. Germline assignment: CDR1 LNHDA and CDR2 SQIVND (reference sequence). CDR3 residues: CASSMAGQMNTEAFF. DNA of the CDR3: TGTGCCAGTAGTATGGCAGGGCAAATGAACACTGAAGCTTTCTTT.

The CDR3 DNA follows: TGTGCCAGCAGGGGCACACACACTGAAGCTTTCTTT. Its protein is CASRGTHTEAFF. V usage is TRBV6-6 and J usage is TRBJ1-1; D gene uncertain. Germline V gene sequence: CDR1 MNHNY, CDR2 SVGAGI (reference sequence). There are 12 residues in the CDR3. V lost 6 bases, J lost 3 bases, and 8 bases lay in between.

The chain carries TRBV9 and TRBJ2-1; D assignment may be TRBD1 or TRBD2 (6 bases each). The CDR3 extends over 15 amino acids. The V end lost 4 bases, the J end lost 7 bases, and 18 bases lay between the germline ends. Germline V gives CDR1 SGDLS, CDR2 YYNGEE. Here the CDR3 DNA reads TGTGCCAGCAGCTCACACCTCCGGAGGGGGAATGAGCAGTTCTTC. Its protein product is CASSSHLRRGNEQFF.

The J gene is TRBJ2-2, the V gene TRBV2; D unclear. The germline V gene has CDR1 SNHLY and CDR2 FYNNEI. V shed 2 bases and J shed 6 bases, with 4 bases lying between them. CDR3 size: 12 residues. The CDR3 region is CASSEWAGELFF. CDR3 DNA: TGTGCCAGCAGTGAATGGGCCGGGGAGCTGTTTTTT.

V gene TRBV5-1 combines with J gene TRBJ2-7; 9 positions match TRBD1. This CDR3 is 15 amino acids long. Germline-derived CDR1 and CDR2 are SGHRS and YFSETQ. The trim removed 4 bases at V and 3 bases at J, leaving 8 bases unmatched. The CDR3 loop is CASSPDGTGLYEQYF. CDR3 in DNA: TGCGCCAGCAGCCCGGACGGGACAGGGCTCTACGAGCAGTACTTC.

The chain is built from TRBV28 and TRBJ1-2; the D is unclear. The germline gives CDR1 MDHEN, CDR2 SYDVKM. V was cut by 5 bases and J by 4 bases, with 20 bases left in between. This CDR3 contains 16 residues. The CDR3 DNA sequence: TGTGCCAGCAGTCCCTATAGATTTAGGGAGGGCTATGGCTACACCTTC. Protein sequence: CASSPYRFREGYGYTF.

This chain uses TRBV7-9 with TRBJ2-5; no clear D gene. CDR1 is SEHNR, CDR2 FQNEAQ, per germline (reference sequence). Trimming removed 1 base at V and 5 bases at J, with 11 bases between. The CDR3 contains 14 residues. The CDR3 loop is CASSLVVGPETQYF. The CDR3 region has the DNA TGTGCCAGCAGCTTAGTAGTTGGGCCGGAGACCCAGTACTTC. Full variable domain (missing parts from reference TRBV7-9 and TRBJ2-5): DTGVSQNPRHKITKRGQNVTFRCDPISEHNRLYWYRQTLGQGPEFLTYFQNEAQLEKSRLLSDRFSAERPKGSFSTLEIQRTEQGDSAMYLCASSLVVGPETQYFGPGTRLLVL.

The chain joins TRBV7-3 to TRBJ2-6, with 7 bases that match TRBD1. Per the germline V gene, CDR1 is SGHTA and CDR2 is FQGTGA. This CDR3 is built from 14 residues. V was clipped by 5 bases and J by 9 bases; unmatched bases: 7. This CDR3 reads CASSPGQTLNVLTF. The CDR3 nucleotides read TGTGCCAGCAGCCCGGGACAGACTCTCAACGTCCTGACTTTC.

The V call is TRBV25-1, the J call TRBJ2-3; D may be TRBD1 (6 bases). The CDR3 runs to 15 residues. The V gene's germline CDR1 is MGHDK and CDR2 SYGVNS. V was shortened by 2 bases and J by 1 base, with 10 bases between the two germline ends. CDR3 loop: CASSETQGRTDTQYF. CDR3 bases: TGTGCCAGCAGTGAAACACAGGGACGCACAGATACGCAGTATTTT.

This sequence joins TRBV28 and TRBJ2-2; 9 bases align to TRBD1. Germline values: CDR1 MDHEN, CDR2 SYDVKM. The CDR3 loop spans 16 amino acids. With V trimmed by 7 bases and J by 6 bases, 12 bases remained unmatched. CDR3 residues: CASNRRGQGFAGELFF. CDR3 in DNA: TGTGCCAGCAACCGGAGGGGACAGGGCTTTGCCGGGGAGCTGTTTTTT.

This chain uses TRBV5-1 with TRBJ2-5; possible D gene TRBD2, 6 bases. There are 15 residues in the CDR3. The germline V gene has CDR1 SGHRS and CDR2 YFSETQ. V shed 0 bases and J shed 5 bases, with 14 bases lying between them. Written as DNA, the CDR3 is TGCGCCAGCAGCTTGGGCGGGAATGCTAGGGAGACCCAGTACTTC. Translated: CASSLGGNARETQYF.

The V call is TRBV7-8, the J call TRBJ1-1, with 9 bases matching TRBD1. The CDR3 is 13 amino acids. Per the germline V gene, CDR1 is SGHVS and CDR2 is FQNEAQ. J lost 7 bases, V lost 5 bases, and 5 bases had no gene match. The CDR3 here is CASSRDRENEAFF. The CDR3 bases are TGTGCCAGCAGCAGGGACAGGGAAAATGAAGCTTTCTTT.

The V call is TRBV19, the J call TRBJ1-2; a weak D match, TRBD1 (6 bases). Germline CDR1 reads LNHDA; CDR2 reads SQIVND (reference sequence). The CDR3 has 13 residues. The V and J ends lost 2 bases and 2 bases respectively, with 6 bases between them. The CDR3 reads CASSIQGNYGYTF. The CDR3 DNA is TGTGCCAGTAGTATACAGGGGAACTATGGCTACACCTTC.

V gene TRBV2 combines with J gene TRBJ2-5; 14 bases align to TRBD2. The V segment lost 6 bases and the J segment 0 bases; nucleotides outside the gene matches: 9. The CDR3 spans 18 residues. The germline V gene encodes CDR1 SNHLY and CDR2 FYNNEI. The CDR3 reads CASSRRTSGRTYQETQYF. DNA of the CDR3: TGTGCCAGCAGCCGAAGGACTAGCGGGAGGACGTACCAAGAGACCCAGTACTTC.

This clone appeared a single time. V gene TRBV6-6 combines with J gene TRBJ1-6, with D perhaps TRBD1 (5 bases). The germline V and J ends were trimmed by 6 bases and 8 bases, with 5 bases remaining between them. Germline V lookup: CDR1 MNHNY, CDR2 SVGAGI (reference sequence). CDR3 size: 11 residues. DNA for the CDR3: TGTGCCAGCAGGACAGATTCACCCCTCCACTTT. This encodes CASRTDSPLHF.

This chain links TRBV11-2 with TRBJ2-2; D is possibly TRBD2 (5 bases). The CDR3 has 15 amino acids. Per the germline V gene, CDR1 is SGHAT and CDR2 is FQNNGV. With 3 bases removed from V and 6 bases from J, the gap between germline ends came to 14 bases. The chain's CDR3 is CASSLRTAVPGELFF. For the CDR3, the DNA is TGTGCCAGCAGCTTGAGGACTGCGGTCCCCGGGGAGCTGTTTTTT.

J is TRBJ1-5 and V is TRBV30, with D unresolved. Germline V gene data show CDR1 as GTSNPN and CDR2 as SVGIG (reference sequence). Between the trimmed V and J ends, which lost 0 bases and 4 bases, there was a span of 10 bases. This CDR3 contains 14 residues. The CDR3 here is CAWSVYSGNQPQHF. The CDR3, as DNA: TGTGCCTGGAGTGTATACTCGGGGAATCAGCCCCAGCATTTT.

CDR3 sequence reads: CASRFRGTGGPNEQYF. The CDR3 DNA is TGTGCCAGCAGGTTTCGTGGGACGGGAGGGCCCAACGAGCAGTACTTC. The chain carries TRBV27 and TRBJ2-5; 8 bases agree with TRBD2. The DNA end is more similar to TRBJ2-7, so the J call may be wrong. The germline gives CDR1 MNHEY, CDR2 SMNVEV (reference sequence). The CDR3 is 16 amino acids.

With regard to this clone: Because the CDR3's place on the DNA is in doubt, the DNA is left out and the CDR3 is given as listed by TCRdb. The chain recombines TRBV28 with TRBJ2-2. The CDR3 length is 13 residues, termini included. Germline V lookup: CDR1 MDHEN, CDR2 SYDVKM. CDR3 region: CASSLFGAGELFF.

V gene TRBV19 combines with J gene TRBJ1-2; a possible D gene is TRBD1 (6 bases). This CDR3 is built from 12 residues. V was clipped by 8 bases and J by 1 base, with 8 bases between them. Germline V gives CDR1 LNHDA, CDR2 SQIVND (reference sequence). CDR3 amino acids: CASEDSNYGYTF. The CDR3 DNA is TGTGCCAGTGAGGACAGTAACTATGGCTACACCTTC.

Written as DNA, the CDR3 is TGTGCCAGCAGCCATCTTGGGCCCAACCGAAGCGGGAAGGGATTGGGCATTCAGTACTTC. This codes for CASSHLGPNRSGKGLGIQYF. The genes are TRBV28 and TRBJ2-4; 7 nucleotides agree with TRBD2. V lost 6 bases and J lost 9; bases outside the gene matches: 29. The CDR3 covers 20 residues. CDR1 is MDHEN, CDR2 SYDVKM, per germline.

The CDR3 DNA follows: TGCGCCAGCAGCGTGACTGGGACATTTAACACTGAAGCTTTCTTT. This codes for CASSVTGTFNTEAFF. The J gene is TRBJ1-1, the V gene TRBV5-1, with D possibly matching TRBD1 (6 bases). Per germline, CDR1 SGHRS and CDR2 YFSETQ. Trimming pared 4 bases from V and 2 bases from J, leaving 15 bases between. The CDR3 is 15 amino acids.

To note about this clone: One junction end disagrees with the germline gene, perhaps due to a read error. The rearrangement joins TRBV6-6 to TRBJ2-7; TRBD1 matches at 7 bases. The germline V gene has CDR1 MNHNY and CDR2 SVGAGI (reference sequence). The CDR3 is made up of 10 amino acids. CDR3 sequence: CASSQTGLLF. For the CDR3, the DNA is TGTGCCAGCAGTCAGACAGGGTTGTTGTTC.

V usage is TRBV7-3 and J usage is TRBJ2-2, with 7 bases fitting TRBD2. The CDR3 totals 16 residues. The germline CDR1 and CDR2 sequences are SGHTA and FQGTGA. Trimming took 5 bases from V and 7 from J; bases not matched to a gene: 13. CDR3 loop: CASSTQGRTSFGELFF. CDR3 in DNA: TGTGCCAGCAGCACCCAAGGGCGGACTAGTTTCGGGGAGCTGTTTTTT.

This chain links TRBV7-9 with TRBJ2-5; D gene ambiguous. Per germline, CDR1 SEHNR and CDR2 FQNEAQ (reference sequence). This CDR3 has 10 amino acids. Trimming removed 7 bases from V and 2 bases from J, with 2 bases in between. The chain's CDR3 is CASKQETQYF. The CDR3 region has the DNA TGTGCCAGCAAGCAAGAGACCCAGTACTTC.

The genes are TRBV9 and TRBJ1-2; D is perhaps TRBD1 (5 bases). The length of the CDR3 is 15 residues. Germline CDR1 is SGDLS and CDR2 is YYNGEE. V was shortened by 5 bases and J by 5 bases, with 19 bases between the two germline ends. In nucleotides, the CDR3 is TGTGCCAGCAGTCCTACCGGGACGGCCGATTATGGCTACACCTTC. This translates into CASSPTGTADYGYTF. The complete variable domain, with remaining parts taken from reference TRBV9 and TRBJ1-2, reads DSGVTQTPKHLITATGQRVTLRCSPRSGDLSVYWYQQSLDQGLQFLIQYYNGEERAKGNILERFSAQQFPDLHSELNLSSLELGDSALYFCASSPTGTADYGYTFGSGTRLTVV.

The CDR3: CASSPRNSGSVYEQYF. CDR3 sequence (DNA): TGTGCCAGCAGCCCCCGGAATTCGGGAAGCGTCTACGAGCAGTACTTC. The chain links TRBV11-2 to TRBJ2-7, with D possibly matching TRBD2 (5 bases). CDR1 is SGHAT and CDR2 is FQNNGV in the germline V gene. The CDR3 length is 16 residues. Between the trimmed V and J ends, which lost 5 bases and 3 bases, there was a span of 20 bases.

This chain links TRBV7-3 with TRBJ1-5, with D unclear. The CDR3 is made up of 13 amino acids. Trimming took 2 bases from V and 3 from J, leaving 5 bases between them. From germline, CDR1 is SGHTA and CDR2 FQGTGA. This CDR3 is CASSLGFNQPQHF. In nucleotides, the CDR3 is TGTGCCAGCAGCTTAGGATTCAATCAGCCCCAGCATTTT.

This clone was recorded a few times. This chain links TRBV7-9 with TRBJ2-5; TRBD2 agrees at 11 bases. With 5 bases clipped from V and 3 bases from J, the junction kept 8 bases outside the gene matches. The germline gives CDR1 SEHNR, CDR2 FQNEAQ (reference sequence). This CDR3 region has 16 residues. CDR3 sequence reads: CASSPWGSGREETQYF. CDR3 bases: TGTGCCAGCAGCCCCTGGGGTAGCGGGAGGGAAGAGACCCAGTACTTC.